This is a list of T cell receptor beta chains from one sample in a study of blood T cell repertoires in COVID-19. The data were produced by immunoSEQ multiplex PCR, yet TCRdb's version contains in-frame clones alone and is incomplete. This table holds 200,000 to 250,000 clones, just over 85% found once. The sequenced material came from peripheral blood. Receptor source: a man aged 80 or over with acute or convalescent COVID-19. The CDR3 runs from the conserved cysteine through the conserved F or W. D genes are given only for firm matches. Some rows mark clone size as missing; the rest say once, few, many or name a class of expanded clone.

once TRBJ2-7 TRBD2 TRBV18 TGTGCCAGCTCACCACTGAGAGGACTAGAGGGTGAGCAGTACTTC CASSPLRGLEGEQYF
- TRBJ2-3 TRBD2 TRBV7-2 TGTGCCAGCAGCTTAAGGACTAGCGGGAGTTCCTCTCCGCAGTATTTT CASSLRTSGSSSPQYF
- TRBJ1-2 - TRBV5-1 TGCGCCAGCAGCTTGGTTCCGGGGTGGGACTATGGCTACACCTTC CASSLVPGWDYGYTF
- TRBJ2-5 TRBD1 TRBV19 TGTGCCAGTAGTACCAAACTGACAGGGAGACGAGAGACCCAGTACTTC CASSTKLTGRRETQYF
- TRBJ1-3 TRBD1 TRBV19 TGTGCCAGTATATTAACCGGGACAGGAGTCCTTAGGGGTGGAAACACCATATATTTT CASILTGTGVLRGGNTIYF
- TRBJ1-1 TRBD1 TRBV27 TGTGCCAGCAGTAGACAGGGGACTGAAGCTTTCTTT CASSRQGTEAFF
- TRBJ2-7 - TRBV5-5 TGTGCCAGCAGCCGACAGGTGGCCCACGAGCAGTACTTC CASSRQVAHEQYF
- TRBJ1-6 TRBD1 TRBV11-2 TGTGCCAGCAGCTCCCAGGACAGGGGTAATTCACCCCTCCACTTT CASSSQDRGNSPLHF
- TRBJ2-2 - TRBV29-1 TGCAGCGTCCGTTTGAAGGGGACTCTACACACCGGGGAGCTGTTTTTT CSVRLKGTLHTGELFF
- TRBJ2-3 - TRBV27 TGTGCCAGCAGAGCCCCCGCGGCGGGCACAGATACGCAGTATTTT CASRAPAAGTDTQYF
- TRBJ2-3 - TRBV7-9 TGTGCCAGCACCTACGAGGGCCGAGATATTACGCAGTATTTT CASTYEGRDITQYF
- TRBJ1-1 TRBD1 TRBV28 TGTGCCAGCAGTCTTGAAGGGGGCAGGAACACTGAAGCTTTCTTT CASSLEGGRNTEAFF
- TRBJ2-3 TRBD2 TRBV27 TGTGCCAGCAGGGGACTAGCGGGAAACACAGATACGCAGTATTTT CASRGLAGNTDTQYF
few TRBJ1-5 - TRBV6-2/TRBV6-3 TGTGCCAGCAGTTATCGCAGGGCCGATCAGCCCCAGCATTTT CASSYRRADQPQHF
- TRBJ2-1 TRBD2 TRBV12-5 TGTGCTAGTGGCGAGACACTAGCGCCAAGCTCCTACAATGAGCAGTTCTTC CASGETLAPSSYNEQFF
- TRBJ1-5 - TRBV27 TGTGCCAGCAGTCCCCACCCAGGACAGCGAGGCAATCAGCCCCAGCATTTT CASSPHPGQRGNQPQHF
- TRBJ2-1 TRBD1 TRBV28 TGTGCCAGCAGTCCCAGGACAGGGAGAGGCTCCTACAATGAGCAGTTCTTC CASSPRTGRGSYNEQFF
- TRBJ2-2 - TRBV4-1 TGCGCCAGCAGCCAAGATTTTACGGGTCGCACCGGGGAGCTGTTTTTT CASSQDFTGRTGELFF
- TRBJ2-3 TRBD2 TRBV19 TGTGCCAGTAGTATAGCGGGAGGTCGCACAGATACGCAGTATTTT CASSIAGGRTDTQYF
- TRBJ1-1 - TRBV6-2/TRBV6-3 TGTGCCAGCAGTTGGGAAACAGGGACCTTTTTTCTGAACACTGAAGCTTTCTTT CASSWETGTFFLNTEAFF
- TRBJ1-5 TRBD1 TRBV28 TGTGCCAGCAGTAGGACAGGGAGACGCAATCAGCCCCAGCATTTT CASSRTGRRNQPQHF
- TRBJ2-5 TRBD2 TRBV7-6 TGTGCCAGCAGCTCAGTCATAGCGGGAGGAGGGGAGACCCAGTACTTC CASSSVIAGGGETQYF
- TRBJ2-1 - TRBV21-1 TGTGCCAGCAGCCTCGCCTCCCTCGAAGCCCCCAGGCCAGATGTGAATGAGCAGTTCTTC CASSLASLEAPRPDVNEQFF
- TRBJ2-1 TRBD2 TRBV5-6 TGTGCCAGCAGCTTTGCTAGCGGGAGTGAGCAGTTCTTC CASSFASGSEQFF
- TRBJ1-3 TRBD1 TRBV9 TGTGCCAGCAGCGTAGTGGGACAGGGAACTGGAAACACCATATATTTT CASSVVGQGTGNTIYF
- TRBJ2-3 TRBD2 TRBV6-6 TGTGCCAGCAGCCGCCCACTAGCGGGAGGGTTAGATACGCAGTATTTT CASSRPLAGGLDTQYF
- TRBJ1-3 TRBD1 TRBV4-1 TGCGCCAGCAGCCCCCGACAGGGCGCTTATATCTCTGGAAACACCATATATTTT CASSPRQGAYISGNTIYF
- TRBJ1-6 TRBD1 TRBV6-5 TGTGCCAGCAGCTTGACAGGGATGGGGAATTCACCCCTCCACTTT CASSLTGMGNSPLHF
once TRBJ1-5 TRBD1 TRBV18 TGTGCCAGCTCTGACGATACGGGACAGGGGATATATCAGCCCCAGCATTTT CASSDDTGQGIYQPQHF
- TRBJ2-1 TRBD1 TRBV6-2/TRBV6-3 TGTGCCAGCAGCTCCCGGGACAGTAAGTCCTACAATGAGCAGTTCTTC CASSSRDSKSYNEQFF
- TRBJ2-1 - TRBV5-1 TGCGCCAGCAAGATTAGCGGTCCCGCCGGGGTTGAGCAGTTCTTC CASKISGPAGVEQFF
once TRBJ2-1 - TRBV27 TGTGCCAGCAGTTTACGCCTAGTAAATCCGAATGAGCAGTTCTTC CASSLRLVNPNEQFF
- TRBJ1-2 - TRBV5-1 TGCGCCAGCAGTCCCGGGACAATTGGCTATGGCTACACCTTC CASSPGTIGYGYTF
- TRBJ2-7 TRBD2 TRBV3-1/TRBV3-2 TGTGCCAGCAGCCAAGGACTAGCGGCAAGCTCCTACGAGCAGTACTTC CASSQGLAASSYEQYF
- TRBJ2-7 TRBD1 TRBV14 TGTGCCAGCAGCCCATGGACAGGTAACTACGAGCAGTACTTC CASSPWTGNYEQYF
- TRBJ2-5 - TRBV6-2/TRBV6-3 TGTGCCAGCAGCCGGCCCCAAGAGACCCAGTACTTC CASSRPQETQYF
- TRBJ2-1 - TRBV19 TGTGCCAGTAGTATCTCGGCTAGGCCCCCTTACAATGAGCAGTTCTTC CASSISARPPYNEQFF
- TRBJ1-2 - TRBV5-1 TGCGCCAGCAGAGAGACAGGCGATGGCTACACCTTC CASRETGDGYTF
- TRBJ2-2 TRBD2 TRBV10-3 TGTGCCACGGGGACTAGCGGGGGGACGAACACCGGGGAGCTGTTTTTT CATGTSGGTNTGELFF
- TRBJ1-5 - TRBV12-3/TRBV12-4 TGTGCCAGCACTACAGGGATTCAGCCCCAGCATTTT CASTTGIQPQHF
- TRBJ2-3 TRBD2 TRBV5-4 TGTGCCAGCAGCCCGGGGGGGTTAGTATCAGATACGCAGTATTTT CASSPGGLVSDTQYF
- TRBJ1-1 - TRBV6-5 TGTGCCAGCAGCCGGGGGGGGTTGAACACTGAAGCTTTCTTT CASSRGGLNTEAFF
- TRBJ2-1 - TRBV29-1 TGCAGCGTTCGGACAGCGAGCTCCTACAATGAGCAGTTCTTC CSVRTASSYNEQFF
- TRBJ2-5 - TRBV5-1 TGCGCCAGCAGCGCGGGACTGGCGGAAGAGACCCAGTACTTC CASSAGLAEETQYF
- TRBJ2-7 - TRBV19 TGTGCCAGCTCCGATAGTACCTCCTACGAGCAGTACTTC CASSDSTSYEQYF
- TRBJ2-5 - TRBV5-4 TGTGCCAGCAGCTCCGGACAGCAAGAGACCCAGTACTTC CASSSGQQETQYF
- TRBJ2-3 TRBD1 TRBV5-1 TGCGCCAGCAGCCTTGGACAGGCCACAGATACGCAGTATTTT CASSLGQATDTQYF
- TRBJ1-2 TRBD1 TRBV29-1 TGCAGCGTCTCTCTAGGAGGGACAGGTGCCCGTAGAGGGAATGGCTACACCTTC CSVSLGGTGARRGNGYTF
once TRBJ1-2 - TRBV20-1 TGCAGTGCTAGTGAAAGGGGCAGTTTCACCTTC CSASERGSFTF
- TRBJ1-4 TRBD1 TRBV6-5 TGTGCCAGCAGCGCTTGGACAGGGGGTAATGAAAAACTGTTTTTT CASSAWTGGNEKLFF
once TRBJ2-1 TRBD1 TRBV7-8 TGTGCCAGCAGCTTAGGGACAGGGGACCCCAATGAGCAGTTCTTC CASSLGTGDPNEQFF
- TRBJ2-5 TRBD2 TRBV2 TGTGCCAGCAGCTCTAGCGGGAGAGGGCAAGAGACCCAGTACTTC CASSSSGRGQETQYF
- TRBJ2-5 TRBD2 TRBV7-6 TGTGCCAGCAGCCGTTCCCAGCGGGGGTACCAAGAGACCCAGTACTTC CASSRSQRGYQETQYF
- TRBJ1-1 - TRBV7-9 TGTGCCAGCAGCCCACGCGTCGGGGTAGGCACTGAAGCTTTCTTT CASSPRVGVGTEAFF
once TRBJ2-2 TRBD2 TRBV6-5 TGTGCCACCGCAACACCGCGGGAGTACGGGGAGCTGTTTTTT CATATPREYGELFF
- TRBJ1-2 TRBD1 TRBV4-3 TGCGCCAGCAGCCAAGATCGTTGGACAGGGGGCTATGGCTACACCTTC CASSQDRWTGGYGYTF
- TRBJ2-7 - TRBV28 TGTGCCAGCAGTTTGGCGGGGAGCTCCTACGAGCAGTACTTC CASSLAGSSYEQYF
- TRBJ2-7 TRBD1 TRBV5-1 TGCGCCAGCAGCTTTTCGGGACAGGGCACCTACGAGCAGTACTTC CASSFSGQGTYEQYF
- TRBJ2-5 - TRBV2 TGTGCCAGCAGTCCGAACCGGTTTCAAGAGACCCAGTACTTC CASSPNRFQETQYF
- TRBJ2-7 TRBD2 TRBV29-1 TGCAGCGTGCCGGGACTAGCCGACGAGCAGTACTTC CSVPGLADEQYF